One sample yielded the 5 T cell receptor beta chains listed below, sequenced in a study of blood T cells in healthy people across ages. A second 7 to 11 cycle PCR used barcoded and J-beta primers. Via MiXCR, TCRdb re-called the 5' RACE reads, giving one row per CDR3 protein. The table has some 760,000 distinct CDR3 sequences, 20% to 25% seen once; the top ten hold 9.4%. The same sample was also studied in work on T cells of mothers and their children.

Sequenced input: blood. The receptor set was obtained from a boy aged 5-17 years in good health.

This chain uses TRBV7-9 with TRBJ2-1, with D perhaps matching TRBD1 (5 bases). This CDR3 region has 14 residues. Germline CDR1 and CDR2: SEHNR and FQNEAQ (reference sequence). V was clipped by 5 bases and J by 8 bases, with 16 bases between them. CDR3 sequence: CASSPTQGRDEQFF. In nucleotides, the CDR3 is TGTGCCAGCAGCCCAACGCAGGGTCGAGATGAGCAGTTCTTC.

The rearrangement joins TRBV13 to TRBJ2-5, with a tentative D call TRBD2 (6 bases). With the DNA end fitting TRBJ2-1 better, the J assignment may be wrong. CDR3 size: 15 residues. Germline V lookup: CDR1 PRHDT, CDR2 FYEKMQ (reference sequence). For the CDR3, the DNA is TGTGCCAGCAGCCTGGAGGGACGATCCTCGAATGAGCAGTTCTTC. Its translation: CASSLEGRSSNEQFF.

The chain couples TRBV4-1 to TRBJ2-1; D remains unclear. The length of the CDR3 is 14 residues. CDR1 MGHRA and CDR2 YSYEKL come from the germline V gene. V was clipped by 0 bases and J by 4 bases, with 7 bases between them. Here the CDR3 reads CASSQDLVYNEQFF. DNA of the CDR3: TGCGCCAGCAGCCAAGATTTGGTATACAATGAGCAGTTCTTC.

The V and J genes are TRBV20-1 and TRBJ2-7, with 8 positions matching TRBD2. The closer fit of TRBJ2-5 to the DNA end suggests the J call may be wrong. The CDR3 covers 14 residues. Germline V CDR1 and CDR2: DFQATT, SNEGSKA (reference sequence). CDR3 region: CSASASGPQETQYF. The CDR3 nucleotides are TGCAGTGCTAGTGCTAGCGGGCCTCAAGAGACCCAGTACTTC.

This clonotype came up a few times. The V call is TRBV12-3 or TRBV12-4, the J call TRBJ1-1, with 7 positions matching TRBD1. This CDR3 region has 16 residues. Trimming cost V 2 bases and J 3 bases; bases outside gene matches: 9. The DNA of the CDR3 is TGTGCCAGCAGTTTATTAGTAGGGGGCAGCGACACTGAAGCTTTCTTT. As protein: CASSLLVGGSDTEAFF.